This T cell receptor (beta chain) was found in a study of CD8+ T cells in alopecia areata. Study summary: In an open-label trial, patients got 5 to 10 mg tofacitinib twice daily. General study points: In patients, TCRs were shared less clearly than in mice, and HLA may possibly be involved.

For this clone: Its cognate antigen is unknown.

Treatment here: oral pan-JAK inhibitor, 5-10 mg twice daily. Lesional scalp tissue (obtained by punch biopsy) and peripheral blood were collected from alopecia areata patients. Sorted out of PBMCs were CD4+ T cells and CD8+ T cells. The germline V gene has CDR1 MGHRA and CDR2 YSYEKL. The CDR3 totals 14 residues. Trimming stripped 1 base from V and 8 bases from J, with 14 bases between. Extracted from the samples, RNA was reverse transcribed into cDNA to serve as the sequencing template. This table comes from immunoSEQ multiplex PCR, and its TCRdb copy is limited to in-frame clones, with some not included. The sample holds roughly 64,000 clones, just over 45% seen once.

The sequence came from a human donor with alopecia areata. The rearrangement links TRBV4-1 to TRBJ1-2; maybe TRBD1 (5 bases). This specimen was CD8+ T cells sorted from blood, taken around week 37, from a patient treated with tofacitinib. CDR3 amino acids: CASSQVGQGGGYTF. DNA for the CDR3: TGCGCCAGCAGCCAAGTGGGTCAGGGCGGCGGCTACACCTTC.